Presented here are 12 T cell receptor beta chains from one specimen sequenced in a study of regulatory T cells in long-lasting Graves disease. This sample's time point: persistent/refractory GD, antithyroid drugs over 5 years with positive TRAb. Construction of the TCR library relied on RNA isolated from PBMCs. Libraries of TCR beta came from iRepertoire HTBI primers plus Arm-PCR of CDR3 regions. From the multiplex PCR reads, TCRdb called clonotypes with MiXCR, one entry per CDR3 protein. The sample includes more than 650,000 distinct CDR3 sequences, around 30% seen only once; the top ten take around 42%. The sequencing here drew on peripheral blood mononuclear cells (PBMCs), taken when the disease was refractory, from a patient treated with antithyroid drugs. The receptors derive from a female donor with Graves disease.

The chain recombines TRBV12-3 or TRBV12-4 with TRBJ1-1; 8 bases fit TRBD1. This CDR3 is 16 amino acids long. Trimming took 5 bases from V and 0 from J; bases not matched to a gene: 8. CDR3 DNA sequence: TGTGCCAGCAGTCCCATGGGACAGGTGATGAACACTGAAGCTTTCTTT. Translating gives CASSPMGQVMNTEAFF.

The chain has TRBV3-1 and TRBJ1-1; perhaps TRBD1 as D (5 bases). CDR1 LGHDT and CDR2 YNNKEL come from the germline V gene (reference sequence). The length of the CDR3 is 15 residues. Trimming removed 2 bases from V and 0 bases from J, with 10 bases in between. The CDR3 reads CASSQQGIVNTEAFF. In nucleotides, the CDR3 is TGTGCCAGCAGCCAACAGGGAATAGTGAACACTGAAGCTTTCTTT.

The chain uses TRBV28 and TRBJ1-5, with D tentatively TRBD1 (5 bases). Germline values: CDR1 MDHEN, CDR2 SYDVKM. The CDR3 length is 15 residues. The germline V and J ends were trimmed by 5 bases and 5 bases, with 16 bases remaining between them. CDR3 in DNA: TGTGCCAGCAGTAACGACAGAGGTACCCATCAGCCCCAGCATTTT. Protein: CASSNDRGTHQPQHF.

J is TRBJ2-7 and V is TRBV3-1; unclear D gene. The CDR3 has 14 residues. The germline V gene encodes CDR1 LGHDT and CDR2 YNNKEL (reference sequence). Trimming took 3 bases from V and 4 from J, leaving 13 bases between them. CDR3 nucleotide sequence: TGTGCCAGCAGCCACGGTGGCGATCTTTACGAGCAGTACTTC. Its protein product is CASSHGGDLYEQYF.

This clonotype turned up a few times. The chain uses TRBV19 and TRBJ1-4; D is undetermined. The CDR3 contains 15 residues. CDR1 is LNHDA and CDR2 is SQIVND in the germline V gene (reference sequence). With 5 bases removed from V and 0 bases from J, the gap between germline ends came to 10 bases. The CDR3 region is CASSEQPTTNEKLFF. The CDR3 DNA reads TGTGCCAGTAGTGAGCAGCCTACAACTAATGAAAAACTGTTTTTT.

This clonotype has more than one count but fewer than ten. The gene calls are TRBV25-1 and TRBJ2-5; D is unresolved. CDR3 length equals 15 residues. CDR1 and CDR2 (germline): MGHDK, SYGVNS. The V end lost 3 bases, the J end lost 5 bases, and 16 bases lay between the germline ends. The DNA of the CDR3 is TGTGCCAGCAGTGACCCAGGATCTCATGGGGAGACCCAGTACTTC. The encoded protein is CASSDPGSHGETQYF.

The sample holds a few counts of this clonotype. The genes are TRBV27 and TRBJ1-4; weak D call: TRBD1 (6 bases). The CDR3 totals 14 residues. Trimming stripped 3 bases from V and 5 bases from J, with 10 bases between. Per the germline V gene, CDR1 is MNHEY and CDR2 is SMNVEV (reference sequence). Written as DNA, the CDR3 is TGTGCCAGCAGTTTTAGGCAGGGGAATGAAAAACTGTTTTTT. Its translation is CASSFRQGNEKLFF.

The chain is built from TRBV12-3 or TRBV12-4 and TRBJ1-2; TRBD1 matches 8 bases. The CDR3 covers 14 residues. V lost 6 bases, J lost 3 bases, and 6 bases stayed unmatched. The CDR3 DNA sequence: TGTGCCAGCAGGAGACAGGGGAGGGACTATGGCTACACCTTC. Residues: CASRRQGRDYGYTF.

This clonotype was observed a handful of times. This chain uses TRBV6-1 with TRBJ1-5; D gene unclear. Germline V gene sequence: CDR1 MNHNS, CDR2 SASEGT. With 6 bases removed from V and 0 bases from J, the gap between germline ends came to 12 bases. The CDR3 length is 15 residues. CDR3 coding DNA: TGTGCCAGCAGCGTAACACCCGTTAGCAATCAGCCCCAGCATTTT. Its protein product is CASSVTPVSNQPQHF.

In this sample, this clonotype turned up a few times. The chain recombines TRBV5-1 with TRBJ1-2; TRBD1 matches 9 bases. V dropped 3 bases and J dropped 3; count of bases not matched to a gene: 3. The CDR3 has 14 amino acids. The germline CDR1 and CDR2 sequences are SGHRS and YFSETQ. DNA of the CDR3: TGCGCCAGCAGCTCCGGACAGGGGTACTATGGCTACACCTTC. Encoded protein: CASSSGQGYYGYTF.

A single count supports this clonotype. The CDR3 protein is CASSVGETGGGYTF. CDR3 in DNA: TGTGCCAGCAGCGTAGGGGAGACAGGGGGCGGCTACACCTTC. V usage is TRBV9 and J usage is TRBJ1-2, with TRBD1 matching over 10 bases. The V gene's germline CDR1 is SGDLS and CDR2 YYNGEE. Trimming took 0 bases from V and 8 from J; bases not matched to a gene: 4. The CDR3 has 14 amino acids.

DNA for the CDR3: TGTGCCAGCAGTTTAGATGGCCGGGGCTACACTGAAGCTTTCTTT. Translated: CASSLDGRGYTEAFF. This rearrangement joins TRBV27 to TRBJ1-1; weak D call: TRBD1 (5 bases). Germline CDR1 is MNHEY and CDR2 is SMNVEV (reference sequence). This CDR3 region has 15 residues. The ends were cut back, 2 bases at V and 3 bases at J, with 13 bases in the middle.